The 6 T cell receptor beta chains below come from one sample, sequenced in a study of patients and donors after allogeneic stem cell transplantation. TCRdb itself ran the RT-PCR reads through MiXCR, one entry per CDR3 protein. Of 800,000 to 1,000,000 distinct CDR3 sequences in the sample, 18% were seen once. Sequenced input: blood, either unsorted or a sorted T cell fraction (not recorded which). These receptors originate from a human donor who was either an allogeneic HSCT recipient or a stem cell or donor lymphocyte infusion donor (not recorded which). It is not recorded whose cells these are; they may come from a transplant donor.

This clonotype has a count of ten or more. The rearrangement links TRBV25-1 to TRBJ2-7, with unresolved D. CDR1 and CDR2 from the germline V gene are MGHDK and SYGVNS. CDR3 length: 12 residues. V lost 2 bases and J lost 1, with 3 bases in between. CDR3 in amino acids: CASSEGSYEQYF. The CDR3 DNA sequence: TGTGCCAGCAGTGAAGGTTCCTACGAGCAGTACTTC.

The chain links TRBV7-9 to TRBJ2-1, with D perhaps matching TRBD2 (5 bases). Between the trimmed V and J ends, which lost 7 bases and 9 bases, there was a span of 16 bases. From germline, CDR1 is SEHNR and CDR2 FQNEAQ (reference sequence). The CDR3 extends over 13 amino acids. The DNA of the CDR3 is TGTGCCAGCACCGGAATGAAGAGGGTTGAGCAGTTCTTC. Translating gives CASTGMKRVEQFF.

The CDR3 region has the DNA TGTGCCAGCAGCTTAGGTACATCCGCTGAGCAGTTCTTC. Translation gives CASSLGTSAEQFF. The gene calls are TRBV13 and TRBJ2-1; D is ambiguous. V was shortened by 0 bases and J by 9 bases, with 9 bases between the two germline ends. The length of the CDR3 is 13 residues. The germline V gene encodes CDR1 PRHDT and CDR2 FYEKMQ (reference sequence).

This clonotype was observed a few times. V and J are TRBV28 and TRBJ1-2; no firm D call. CDR1 is MDHEN, CDR2 SYDVKM, per germline. The CDR3 loop spans 13 amino acids. The CDR3 bases are TGTGCGGTTGAGCATCGCAGGAACTATGGCTACACCTTC. Amino acids: CAVEHRRNYGYTF.

This rearrangement joins TRBV27 to TRBJ2-2, with 13 bases that match TRBD2. In germline, CDR1 is MNHEY, CDR2 SMNVEV (reference sequence). V lost 1 base to trimming and J lost 2 bases; unmatched junction nucleotides: 4. This CDR3 contains 18 residues. Here the CDR3 reads CASSLLGLAGSNTGELFF. In DNA, the CDR3 is TGTGCCAGCAGTTTATTGGGACTAGCGGGGTCTAACACCGGGGAGCTGTTTTTT.

At least ten counts were recorded for this clonotype. The gene calls are TRBV29-1 and TRBJ2-3, with 8 bases matching TRBD2. In germline, CDR1 is SQVTM, CDR2 ANQGSEA. V shed 6 bases, J shed 6 bases, and the junction held 8 bases outside the gene matches. This CDR3 has 13 residues. The CDR3 nucleotides read TGCAGCGTGCGGGGGGCCCAAACGGATACGCAGTATTTT. Protein product: CSVRGAQTDTQYF.